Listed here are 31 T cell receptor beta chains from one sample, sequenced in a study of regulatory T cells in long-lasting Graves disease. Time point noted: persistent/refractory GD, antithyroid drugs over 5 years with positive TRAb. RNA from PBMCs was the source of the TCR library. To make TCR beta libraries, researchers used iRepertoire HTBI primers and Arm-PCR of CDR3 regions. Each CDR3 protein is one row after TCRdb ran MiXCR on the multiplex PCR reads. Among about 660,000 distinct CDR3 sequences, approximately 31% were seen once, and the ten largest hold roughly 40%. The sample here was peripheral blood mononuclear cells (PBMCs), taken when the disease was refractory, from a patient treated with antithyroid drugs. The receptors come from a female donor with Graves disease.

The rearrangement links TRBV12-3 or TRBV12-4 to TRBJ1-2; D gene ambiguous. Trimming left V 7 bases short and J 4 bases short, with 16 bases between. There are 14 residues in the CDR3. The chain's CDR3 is CASTLTGSLYGYTF. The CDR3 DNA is TGTGCCAGCACCTTGACGGGAAGCCTCTATGGCTACACCTTC.

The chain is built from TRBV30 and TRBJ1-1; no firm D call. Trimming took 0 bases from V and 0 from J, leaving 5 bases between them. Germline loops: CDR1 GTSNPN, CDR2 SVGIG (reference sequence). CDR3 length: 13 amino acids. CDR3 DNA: TGTGCCTGGAGTGTATATATGAACACTGAAGCTTTCTTT. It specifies CAWSVYMNTEAFF. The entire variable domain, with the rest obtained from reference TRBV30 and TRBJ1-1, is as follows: SQTIHQWPATLVQPVGSPLSLECTVEGTSNPNLYWYRQAAGRGLQLLFYSVGIGQISSEVPQNLSASRPQDRQFILSSKKLLLSDSGFYLCAWSVYMNTEAFFGQGTRLTVV.

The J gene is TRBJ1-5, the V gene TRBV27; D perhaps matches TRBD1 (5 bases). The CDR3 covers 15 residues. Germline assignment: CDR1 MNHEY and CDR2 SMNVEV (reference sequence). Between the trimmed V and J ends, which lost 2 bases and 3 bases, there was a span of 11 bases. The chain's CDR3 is CASSLEGRVNQPQHF. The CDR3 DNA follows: TGTGCCAGCAGTTTAGAGGGCAGGGTCAATCAGCCCCAGCATTTT.

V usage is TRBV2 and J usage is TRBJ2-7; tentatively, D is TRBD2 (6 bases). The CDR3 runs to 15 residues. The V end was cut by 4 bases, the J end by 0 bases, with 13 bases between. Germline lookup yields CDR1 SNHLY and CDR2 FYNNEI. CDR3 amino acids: CASSGGGDSSYEQYF. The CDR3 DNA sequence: TGTGCCAGCAGTGGGGGCGGGGATAGCTCCTACGAGCAGTACTTC. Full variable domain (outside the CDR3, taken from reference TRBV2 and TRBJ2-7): EPEVTQTPSHQVTQMGQEVILRCVPISNHLYFYWYRQILGQKVEFLVSFYNNEISEKSEIFDDQFSVERPDGSNFTLKIRSTKLEDSAMYFCASSGGGDSSYEQYFGPGTRLTVT.

CDR3 in DNA: TGTGCCTGGAGCATTCTTCAAGGCTACACCTTC. Its protein product is CAWSILQGYTF. The genes are TRBV30 and TRBJ1-2; D remains unclear. Germline CDR1 GTSNPN, CDR2 SVGIG (reference sequence). The germline V and J ends were trimmed by 3 bases and 8 bases, with 10 bases remaining between them. This CDR3 has 11 amino acids. Full variable domain (missing parts from reference TRBV30 and TRBJ1-2): SQTIHQWPATLVQPVGSPLSLECTVEGTSNPNLYWYRQAAGRGLQLLFYSVGIGQISSEVPQNLSASRPQDRQFILSSKKLLLSDSGFYLCAWSILQGYTFGSGTRLTVV.

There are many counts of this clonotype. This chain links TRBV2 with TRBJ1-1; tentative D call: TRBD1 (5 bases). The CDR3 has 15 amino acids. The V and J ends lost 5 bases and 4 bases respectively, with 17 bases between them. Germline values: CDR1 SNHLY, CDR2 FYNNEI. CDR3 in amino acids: CASSLIRGDPTEAFF. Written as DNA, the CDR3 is TGTGCCAGCAGTCTGATCCGAGGGGATCCCACTGAAGCTTTCTTT.

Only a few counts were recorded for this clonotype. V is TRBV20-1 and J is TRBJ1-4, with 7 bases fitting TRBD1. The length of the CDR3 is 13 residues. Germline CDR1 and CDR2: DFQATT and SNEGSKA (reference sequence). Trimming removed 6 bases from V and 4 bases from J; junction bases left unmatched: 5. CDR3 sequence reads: CSAPDRSNEKLFF. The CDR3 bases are TGCAGTGCCCCGGACAGGAGTAATGAAAAACTGTTTTTT.

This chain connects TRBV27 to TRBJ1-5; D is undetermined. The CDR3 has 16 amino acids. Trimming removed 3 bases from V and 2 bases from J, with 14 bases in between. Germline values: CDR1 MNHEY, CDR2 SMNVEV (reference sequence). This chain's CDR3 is CASSLAGWGGNQPQHF. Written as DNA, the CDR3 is TGTGCCAGCAGTTTGGCTGGTTGGGGAGGCAATCAGCCCCAGCATTTT.

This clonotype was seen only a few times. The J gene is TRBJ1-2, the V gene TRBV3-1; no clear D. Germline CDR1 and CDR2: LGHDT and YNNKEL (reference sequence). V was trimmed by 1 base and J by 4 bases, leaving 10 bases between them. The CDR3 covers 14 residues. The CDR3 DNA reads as TGTGCCAGCAGCCAAGCCGGGCCCTCCTATGGCTACACCTTC. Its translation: CASSQAGPSYGYTF.

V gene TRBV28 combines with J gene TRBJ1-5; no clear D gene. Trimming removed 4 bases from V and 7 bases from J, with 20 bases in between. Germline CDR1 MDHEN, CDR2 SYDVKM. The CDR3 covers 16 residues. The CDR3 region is CASSSHIAAGRQPQHF. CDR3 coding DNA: TGTGCCAGCAGTTCCCACATAGCGGCAGGCCGACAGCCCCAGCATTTT.

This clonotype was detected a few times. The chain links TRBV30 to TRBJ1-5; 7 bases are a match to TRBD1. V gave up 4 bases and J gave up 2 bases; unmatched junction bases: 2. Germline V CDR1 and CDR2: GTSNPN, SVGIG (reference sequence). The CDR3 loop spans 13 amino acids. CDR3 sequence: CAWTGQGNQPQHF. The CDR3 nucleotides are TGTGCCTGGACTGGACAGGGCAATCAGCCCCAGCATTTT. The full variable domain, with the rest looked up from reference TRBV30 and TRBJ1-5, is SQTIHQWPATLVQPVGSPLSLECTVEGTSNPNLYWYRQAAGRGLQLLFYSVGIGQISSEVPQNLSASRPQDRQFILSSKKLLLSDSGFYLCAWTGQGNQPQHFGDGTRLSIL.

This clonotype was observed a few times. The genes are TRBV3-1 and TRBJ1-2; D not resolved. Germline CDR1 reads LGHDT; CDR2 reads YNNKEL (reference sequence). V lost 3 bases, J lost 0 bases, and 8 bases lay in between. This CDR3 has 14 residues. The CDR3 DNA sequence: TGTGCCAGCAGCCACGCCGGGACTAACTATGGCTACACCTTC. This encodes CASSHAGTNYGYTF.

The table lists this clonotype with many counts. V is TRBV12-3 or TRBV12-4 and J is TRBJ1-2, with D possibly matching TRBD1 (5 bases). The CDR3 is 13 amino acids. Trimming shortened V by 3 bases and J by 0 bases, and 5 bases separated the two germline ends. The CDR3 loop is CASSLGPNYGYTF. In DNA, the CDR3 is TGTGCCAGCAGTTTGGGACCTAACTATGGCTACACCTTC.

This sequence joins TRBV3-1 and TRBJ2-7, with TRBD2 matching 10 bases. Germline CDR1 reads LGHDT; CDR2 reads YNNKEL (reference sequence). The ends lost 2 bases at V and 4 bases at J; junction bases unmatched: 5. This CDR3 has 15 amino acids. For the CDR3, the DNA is TGTGCCAGCAGCCAACCTAGCGGGAGCCGGTACGAGCAGTACTTC. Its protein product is CASSQPSGSRYEQYF.

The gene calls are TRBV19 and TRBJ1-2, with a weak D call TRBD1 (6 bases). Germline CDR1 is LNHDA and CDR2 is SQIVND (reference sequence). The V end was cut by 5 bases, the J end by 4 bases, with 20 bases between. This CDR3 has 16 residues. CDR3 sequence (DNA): TGTGCCAGTAGTCCCGACCGGGGGGGCGCGGGCTATGGCTACACCTTC. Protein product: CASSPDRGGAGYGYTF.

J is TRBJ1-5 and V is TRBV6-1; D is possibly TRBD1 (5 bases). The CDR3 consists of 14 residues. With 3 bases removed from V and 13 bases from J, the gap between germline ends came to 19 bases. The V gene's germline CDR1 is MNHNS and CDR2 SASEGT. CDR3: CASSDPIQGQQQHF. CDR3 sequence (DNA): TGTGCCAGCAGTGATCCGATTCAGGGCCAACAACAGCATTTT.

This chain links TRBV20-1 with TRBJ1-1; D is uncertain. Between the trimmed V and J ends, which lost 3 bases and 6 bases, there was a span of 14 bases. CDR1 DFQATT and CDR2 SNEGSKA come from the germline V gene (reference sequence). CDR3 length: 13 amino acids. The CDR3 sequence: CSARRRGYPEAFF. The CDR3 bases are TGCAGTGCTAGGAGGCGAGGGTACCCTGAAGCTTTCTTT.

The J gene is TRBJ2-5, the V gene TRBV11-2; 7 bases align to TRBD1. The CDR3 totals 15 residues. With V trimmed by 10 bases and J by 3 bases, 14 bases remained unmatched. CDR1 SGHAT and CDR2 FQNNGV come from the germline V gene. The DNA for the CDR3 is TGTGCCACCCATTGGGGACAGACAAAGAAAGAGACCCAGTACTTC. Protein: CATHWGQTKKETQYF.

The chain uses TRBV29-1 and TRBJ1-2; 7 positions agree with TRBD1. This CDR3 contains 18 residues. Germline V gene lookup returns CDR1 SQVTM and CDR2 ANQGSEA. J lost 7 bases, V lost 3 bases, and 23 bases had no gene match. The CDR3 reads CSVDKQGPILKLMGGYTF. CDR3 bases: TGCAGCGTTGACAAACAGGGGCCTATCCTGAAATTAATGGGTGGCTACACCTTC.

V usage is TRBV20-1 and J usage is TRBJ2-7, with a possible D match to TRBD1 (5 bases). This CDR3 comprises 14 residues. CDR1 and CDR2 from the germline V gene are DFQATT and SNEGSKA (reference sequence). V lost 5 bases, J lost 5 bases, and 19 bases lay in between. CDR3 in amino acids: CSASQTVLGNEQYF. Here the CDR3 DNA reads TGCAGTGCTTCTCAGACAGTGCTGGGTAACGAGCAGTACTTC.

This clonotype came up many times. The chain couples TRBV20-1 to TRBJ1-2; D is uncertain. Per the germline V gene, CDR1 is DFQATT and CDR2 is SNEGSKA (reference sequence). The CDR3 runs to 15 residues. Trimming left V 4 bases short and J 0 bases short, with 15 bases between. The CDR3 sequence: CSANDPGRANYGYTF. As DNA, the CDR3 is TGCAGTGCTAACGACCCGGGCCGAGCTAACTATGGCTACACCTTC.

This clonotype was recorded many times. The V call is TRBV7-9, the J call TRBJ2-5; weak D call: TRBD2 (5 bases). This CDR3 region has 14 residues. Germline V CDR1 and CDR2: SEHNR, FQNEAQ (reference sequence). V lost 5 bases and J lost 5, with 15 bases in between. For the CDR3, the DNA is TGTGCCAGCAGCCCCAATTGGGGAGCTGAGACCCAGTACTTC. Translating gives CASSPNWGAETQYF.

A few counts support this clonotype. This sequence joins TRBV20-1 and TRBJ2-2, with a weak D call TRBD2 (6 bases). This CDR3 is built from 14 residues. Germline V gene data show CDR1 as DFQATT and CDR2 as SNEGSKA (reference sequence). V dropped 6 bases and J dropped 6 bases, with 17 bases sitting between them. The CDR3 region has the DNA TGCAGTGCGGGGCCACAGGACTACCCCGGGGAGCTGTTTTTT. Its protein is CSAGPQDYPGELFF.

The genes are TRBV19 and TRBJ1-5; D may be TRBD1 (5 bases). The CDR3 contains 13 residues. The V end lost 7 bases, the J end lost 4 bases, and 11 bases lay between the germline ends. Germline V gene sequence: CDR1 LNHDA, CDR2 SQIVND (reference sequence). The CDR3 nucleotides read TGTGCCAGTACGTGGGGACGTAATCAGCCCCAGCATTTT. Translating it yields CASTWGRNQPQHF.

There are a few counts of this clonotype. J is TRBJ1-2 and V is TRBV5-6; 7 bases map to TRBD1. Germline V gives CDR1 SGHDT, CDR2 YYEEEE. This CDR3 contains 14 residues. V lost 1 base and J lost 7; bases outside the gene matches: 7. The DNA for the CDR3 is TGTGCCAGCAGCTTGAGGACCCACAGGGGTGGCTACACCTTC. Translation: CASSLRTHRGGYTF.

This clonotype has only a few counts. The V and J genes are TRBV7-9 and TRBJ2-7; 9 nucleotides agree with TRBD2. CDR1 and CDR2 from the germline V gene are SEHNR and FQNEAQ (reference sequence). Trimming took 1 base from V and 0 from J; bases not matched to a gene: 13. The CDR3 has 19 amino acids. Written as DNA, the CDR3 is TGTGCCAGCAGCTTAGTTACTAGCGGGCACCCTTCTAGCTCCTACGAGCAGTACTTC. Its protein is CASSLVTSGHPSSSYEQYF. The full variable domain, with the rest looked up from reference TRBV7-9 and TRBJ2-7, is DTGVSQNPRHKITKRGQNVTFRCDPISEHNRLYWYRQTLGQGPEFLTYFQNEAQLEKSRLLSDRFSAERPKGSFSTLEIQRTEQGDSAMYLCASSLVTSGHPSSSYEQYFGPGTRLTVT.

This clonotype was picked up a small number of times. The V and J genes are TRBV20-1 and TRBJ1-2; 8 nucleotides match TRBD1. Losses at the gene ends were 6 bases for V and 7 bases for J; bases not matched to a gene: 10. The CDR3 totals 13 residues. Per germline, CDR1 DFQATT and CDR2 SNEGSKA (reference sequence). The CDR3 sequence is CSAQRQGTVGYTF. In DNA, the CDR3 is TGCAGTGCGCAAAGACAGGGGACAGTTGGCTACACCTTC.

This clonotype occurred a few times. The CDR3 region is CASVGQIYSNQPQHF. DNA for the CDR3: TGTGCCAGCGTAGGGCAGATTTATAGCAATCAGCCCCAGCATTTT. V gene TRBV2 combines with J gene TRBJ1-5; D is unresolved. V shed 8 bases and J shed 0 bases, with 14 bases lying between them. Germline CDR1 and CDR2: SNHLY and FYNNEI. CDR3 length: 15 residues.

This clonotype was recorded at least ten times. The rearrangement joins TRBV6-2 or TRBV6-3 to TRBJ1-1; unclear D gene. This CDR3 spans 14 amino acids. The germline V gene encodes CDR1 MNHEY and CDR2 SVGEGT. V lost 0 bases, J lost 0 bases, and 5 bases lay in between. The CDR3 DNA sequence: TGTGCCAGCAGTTACTCATTGTTGAACACTGAAGCTTTCTTT. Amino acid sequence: CASSYSLLNTEAFF.

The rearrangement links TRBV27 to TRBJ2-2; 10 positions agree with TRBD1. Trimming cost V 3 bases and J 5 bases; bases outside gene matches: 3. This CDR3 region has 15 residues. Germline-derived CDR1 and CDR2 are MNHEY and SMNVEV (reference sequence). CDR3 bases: TGTGCCAGCAGTTTCGGACAGGGGGTAACCGGGGAGCTGTTTTTT. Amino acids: CASSFGQGVTGELFF.

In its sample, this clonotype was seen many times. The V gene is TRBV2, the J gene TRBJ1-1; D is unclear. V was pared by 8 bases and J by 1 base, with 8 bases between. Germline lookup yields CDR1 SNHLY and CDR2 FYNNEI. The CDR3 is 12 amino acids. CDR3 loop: CASATGNTEAFF. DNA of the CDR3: TGTGCCAGCGCGACGGGGAACACTGAAGCTTTCTTT.